These 8 T cell receptor beta chains were sequenced from one sample in a study of CD8 T cells in Susac syndrome. Random hexamers were used to reverse transcribe an amount of roughly 0.5 to 1 ug RNA. MiXCR was run by TCRdb on the immunoSEQ multiplex PCR reads, yielding one entry per CDR3 protein. The profile shows 150,000 to 200,000 distinct CDR3 sequences, around 94% of them singletons. What was sequenced was CD4+ T cells from PBMCs. These receptors all come from a human donor with Susac syndrome.

The chain has TRBV20-1 and TRBJ2-1; maybe TRBD1 (6 bases). The CDR3 runs 13 residues. The ends were cut back, 0 bases at V and 7 bases at J, with 10 bases in the middle. Looked up from germline, CDR1 is DFQATT and CDR2 is SNEGSKA (reference sequence). The CDR3 protein is CSARDYRENEQFF. CDR3 DNA sequence: TGCAGTGCTAGAGATTACAGGGAAAATGAGCAGTTCTTC.

This chain joins TRBV11-2 and TRBJ2-1; the D gene is possibly TRBD1 (5 bases). V was pared by 5 bases and J by 6 bases, with 14 bases between. This CDR3 contains 14 residues. CDR1 and CDR2 from the germline V gene are SGHAT and FQNNGV. DNA of the CDR3: TGTGCCAGCAGCCTCTCGACAGTTACCAATGAGCAGTTCTTC. This codes for CASSLSTVTNEQFF.

This sequence joins TRBV24-1 and TRBJ2-2; no clear D. Germline values: CDR1 KGHDR, CDR2 SFDVKD. This CDR3 contains 16 residues. Trimming pared 5 bases from V and 0 bases from J, leaving 12 bases between. The DNA for the CDR3 is TGTGCCACCAGTGGCAGTAAGGACGCGAACACCGGGGAGCTGTTTTTT. Translation gives CATSGSKDANTGELFF.

This chain links TRBV5-4 with TRBJ2-1; perhaps TRBD2 as D (5 bases). Trimming took 0 bases from V and 8 from J, leaving 15 bases between them. CDR1 and CDR2 from the germline V gene are SGHNT and YYREEE (reference sequence). The CDR3 totals 15 residues. DNA for the CDR3: TGTGCCAGCAGCTTGGAGGGCGGGTCTAGCTATGAGCAGTTCTTC. Amino acid sequence: CASSLEGGSSYEQFF. The variable domain in full, completed from reference TRBV5-4 and TRBJ2-1, reads ETGVTQSPTHLIKTRGQQVTLRCSSQSGHNTVSWYQQALGQGPQFIFQYYREEENGRGNFPPRFSGLQFPNYSSELNVNALELDDSALYLCASSLEGGSSYEQFFGPGTRLTVL.

This clonotype has a single count. This sequence joins TRBV7-6 and TRBJ2-7, with TRBD1 matching over 8 bases. This CDR3 region has 14 residues. V lost 5 bases, J lost 6 bases, and 9 bases stayed unmatched. Germline V CDR1 and CDR2: SGHVS, FNYEAQ. The CDR3 here is CASSPRLDRGEQYF. The CDR3 DNA sequence: TGTGCCAGCAGCCCACGGCTAGACAGGGGCGAGCAGTACTTC.

J is TRBJ2-7 and V is TRBV25-1; 7 nucleotides align to TRBD2. Unmatched junction bases numbered 8, after V lost 3 bases and J lost 3 bases. The germline V gene has CDR1 MGHDK and CDR2 SYGVNS. This CDR3 comprises 15 residues. For the CDR3, the DNA is TGTGCCAGCAGTGATGATGGGCTAGCGGTCTACGAGCAGTACTTC. Translated, it gives CASSDDGLAVYEQYF.

This chain links TRBV5-4 with TRBJ1-1; the D is unclear. The CDR3 sequence is 14 residues long. The germline V and J ends were trimmed by 2 bases and 0 bases, with 8 bases remaining between them. Germline lookup yields CDR1 SGHNT and CDR2 YYREEE (reference sequence). CDR3 coding DNA: TGTGCCAGCAGCTTCTCTCAGGTGAACACTGAAGCTTTCTTT. Protein sequence: CASSFSQVNTEAFF. The full variable domain, its missing parts supplied by reference TRBV5-4 and TRBJ1-1, is ETGVTQSPTHLIKTRGQQVTLRCSSQSGHNTVSWYQQALGQGPQFIFQYYREEENGRGNFPPRFSGLQFPNYSSELNVNALELDDSALYLCASSFSQVNTEAFFGQGTRLTVV.

This rearrangement joins TRBV20-1 to TRBJ1-5; possibly TRBD1 for D (5 bases). From germline, CDR1 is DFQATT and CDR2 SNEGSKA (reference sequence). There are 13 residues in the CDR3. The V end lost 6 bases, the J end lost 3 bases, and 12 bases lay between the germline ends. The CDR3 sequence: CSAGPGDNQPQHF. The CDR3 DNA is TGCAGTGCGGGCCCGGGGGACAATCAGCCCCAGCATTTT.